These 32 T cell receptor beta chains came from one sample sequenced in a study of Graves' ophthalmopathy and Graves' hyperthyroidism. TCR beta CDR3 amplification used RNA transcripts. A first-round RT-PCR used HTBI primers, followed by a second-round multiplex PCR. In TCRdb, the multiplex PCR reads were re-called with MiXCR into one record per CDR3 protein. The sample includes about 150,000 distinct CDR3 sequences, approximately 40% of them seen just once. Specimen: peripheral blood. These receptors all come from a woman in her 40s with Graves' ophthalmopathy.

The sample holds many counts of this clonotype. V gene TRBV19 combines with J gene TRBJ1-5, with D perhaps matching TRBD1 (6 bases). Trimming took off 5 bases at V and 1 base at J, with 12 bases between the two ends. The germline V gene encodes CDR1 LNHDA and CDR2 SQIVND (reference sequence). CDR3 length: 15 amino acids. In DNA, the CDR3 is TGTGCCAGTAGTGACCGGGGGCGAAGCAATCAGCCCCAGCATTTT. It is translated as CASSDRGRSNQPQHF.

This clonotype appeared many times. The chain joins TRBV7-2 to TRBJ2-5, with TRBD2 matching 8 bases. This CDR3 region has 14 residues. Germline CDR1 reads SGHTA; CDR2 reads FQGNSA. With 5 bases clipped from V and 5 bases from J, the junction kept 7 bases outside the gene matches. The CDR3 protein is CASSTAGVKETQYF. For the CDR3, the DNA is TGTGCCAGCAGCACAGCGGGAGTGAAGGAGACCCAGTACTTC.

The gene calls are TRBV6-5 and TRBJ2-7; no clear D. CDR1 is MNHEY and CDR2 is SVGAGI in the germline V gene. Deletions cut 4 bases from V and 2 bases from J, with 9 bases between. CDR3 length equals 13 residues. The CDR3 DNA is TGTGCCAGCAGTTTTACAGCCCCCTACGAGCAGTACTTC. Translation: CASSFTAPYEQYF.

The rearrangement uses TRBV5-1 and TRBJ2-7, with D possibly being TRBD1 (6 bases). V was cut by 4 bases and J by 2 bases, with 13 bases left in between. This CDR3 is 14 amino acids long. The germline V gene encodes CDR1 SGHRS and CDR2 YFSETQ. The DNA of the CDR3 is TGCGCCAGCAGCCCGGAGCAGGGGACCTACGAGCAGTACTTC. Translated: CASSPEQGTYEQYF.

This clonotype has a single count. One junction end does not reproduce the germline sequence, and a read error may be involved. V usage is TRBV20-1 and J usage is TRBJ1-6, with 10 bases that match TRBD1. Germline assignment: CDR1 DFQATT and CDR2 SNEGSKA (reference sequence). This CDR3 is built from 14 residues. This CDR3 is CSARGTGDNSPLHF. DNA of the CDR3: TGCAGTGCGAGAGGGACAGGGGATAATTCACCCCTCCACTTT.

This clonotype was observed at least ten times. For the CDR3, the DNA is TGCAGTGCCATCGGACAGACTAATTCACCCCTCCACTTT. This encodes CSAIGQTNSPLHF. The V call is TRBV20-1, the J call TRBJ1-6; D may be TRBD1 (6 bases). Germline-derived CDR1 and CDR2 are DFQATT and SNEGSKA (reference sequence). The CDR3 consists of 13 residues. The ends were cut back, 6 bases at V and 6 bases at J, with 12 bases in the middle.

The CDR3 DNA is TGTGCCAGCAGCTTAACAGGGATCAGGATCACTGAAGCTTTCTTT. Residues: CASSLTGIRITEAFF. This chain joins TRBV7-2 and TRBJ1-1, with D possibly TRBD1 on 6 matching bases. This CDR3 contains 15 residues. Looked up from germline, CDR1 is SGHTA and CDR2 is FQGNSA. Trimming removed 2 bases from V and 4 bases from J, with 14 bases in between. The full variable domain, rest sourced from reference TRBV7-2 and TRBJ1-1, is GAGVSQSPSNKVTEKGKDVELRCDPISGHTALYWYRQSLGQGLEFLIYFQGNSAPDKSGLPSDRFSAERTGGSVSTLTIQRTQQEDSAVYLCASSLTGIRITEAFFGQGTRLTVV.

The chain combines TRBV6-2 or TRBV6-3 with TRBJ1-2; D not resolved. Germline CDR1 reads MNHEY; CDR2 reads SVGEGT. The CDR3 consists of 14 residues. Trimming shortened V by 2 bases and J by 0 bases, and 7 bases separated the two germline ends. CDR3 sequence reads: CASSYTTSNYGYTF. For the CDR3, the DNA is TGTGCCAGCAGTTACACAACTTCTAACTATGGCTACACCTTC.

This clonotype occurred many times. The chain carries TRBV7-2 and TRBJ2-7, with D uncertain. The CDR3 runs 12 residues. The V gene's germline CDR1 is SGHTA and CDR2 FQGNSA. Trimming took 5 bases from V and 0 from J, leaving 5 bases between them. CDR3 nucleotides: TGTGCCAGCAGCCCTTACTCCTACGAGCAGTACTTC. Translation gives CASSPYSYEQYF. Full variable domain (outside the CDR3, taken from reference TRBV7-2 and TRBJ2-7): GAGVSQSPSNKVTEKGKDVELRCDPISGHTALYWYRQSLGQGLEFLIYFQGNSAPDKSGLPSDRFSAERTGGSVSTLTIQRTQQEDSAVYLCASSPYSYEQYFGPGTRLTVT.

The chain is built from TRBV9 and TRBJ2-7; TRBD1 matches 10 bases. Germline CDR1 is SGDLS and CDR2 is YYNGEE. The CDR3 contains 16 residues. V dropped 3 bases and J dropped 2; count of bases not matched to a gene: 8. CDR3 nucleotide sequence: TGTGCCAGCAGCGCCTCAGGACAGGGGGTTCCCTACGAGCAGTACTTC. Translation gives CASSASGQGVPYEQYF.

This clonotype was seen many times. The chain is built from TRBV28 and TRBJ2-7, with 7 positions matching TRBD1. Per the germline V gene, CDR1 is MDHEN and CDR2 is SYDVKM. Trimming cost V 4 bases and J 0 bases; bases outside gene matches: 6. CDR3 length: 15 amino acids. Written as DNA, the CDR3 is TGTGCCAGCAGTTCCTGGACAGGCTTCTCCTACGAGCAGTACTTC. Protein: CASSSWTGFSYEQYF.

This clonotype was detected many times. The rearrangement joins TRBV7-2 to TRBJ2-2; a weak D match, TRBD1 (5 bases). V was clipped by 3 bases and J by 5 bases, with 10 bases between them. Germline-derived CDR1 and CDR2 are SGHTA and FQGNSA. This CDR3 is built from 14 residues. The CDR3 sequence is CASSFSGMTGELFF. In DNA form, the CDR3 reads TGTGCCAGCAGCTTCTCAGGGATGACCGGGGAGCTGTTTTTT.

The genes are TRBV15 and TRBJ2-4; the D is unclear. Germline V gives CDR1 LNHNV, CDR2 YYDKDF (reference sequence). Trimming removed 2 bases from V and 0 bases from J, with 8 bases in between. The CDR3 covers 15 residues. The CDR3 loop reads CATSRLVLAKNIQYF. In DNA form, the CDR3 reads TGTGCCACCAGCAGACTAGTTTTAGCCAAAAACATTCAGTACTTC.

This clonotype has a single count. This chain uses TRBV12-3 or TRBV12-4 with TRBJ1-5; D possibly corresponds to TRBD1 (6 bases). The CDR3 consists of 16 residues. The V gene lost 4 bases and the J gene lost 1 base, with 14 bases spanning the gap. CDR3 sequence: CASSSYRVSSNQPQHF. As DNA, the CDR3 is TGTGCCAGCAGTTCCTACAGGGTTTCCAGCAATCAGCCCCAGCATTTT.

The CDR3 bases are TGCAGTGCTGGGGGGGGCGGGCACCAAGAGACCCAGTACTTC. It specifies CSAGGGGHQETQYF. This chain connects TRBV20-1 to TRBJ2-5; perhaps TRBD2 as D (7 bases). Between the trimmed V and J ends, which lost 5 bases and 0 bases, there was a span of 13 bases. CDR3 length equals 14 residues. The germline V gene has CDR1 DFQATT and CDR2 SNEGSKA (reference sequence).

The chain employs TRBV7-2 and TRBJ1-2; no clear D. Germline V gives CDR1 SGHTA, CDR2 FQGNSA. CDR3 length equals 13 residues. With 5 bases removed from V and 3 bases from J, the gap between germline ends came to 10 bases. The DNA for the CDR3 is TGTGCCAGCAGCCTAAGCCGACACTATGGCTACACCTTC. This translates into CASSLSRHYGYTF.

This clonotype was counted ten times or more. The CDR3 DNA is TGTGCCAGCAGTCCCGGTCTCACCTCGCAGCATTTT. This codes for CASSPGLTSQHF. This chain connects TRBV12-3 or TRBV12-4 to TRBJ1-5; D unresolved. The germline V and J ends were trimmed by 5 bases and 13 bases, with 15 bases remaining between them. The CDR3 loop spans 12 amino acids.

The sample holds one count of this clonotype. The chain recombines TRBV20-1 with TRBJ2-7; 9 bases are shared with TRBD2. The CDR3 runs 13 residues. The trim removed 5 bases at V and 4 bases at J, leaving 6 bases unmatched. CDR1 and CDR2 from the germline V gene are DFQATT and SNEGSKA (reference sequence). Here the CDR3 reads CSASLAGTYEQYF. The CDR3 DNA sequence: TGCAGTGCTTCTCTAGCGGGAACATACGAGCAGTACTTC.

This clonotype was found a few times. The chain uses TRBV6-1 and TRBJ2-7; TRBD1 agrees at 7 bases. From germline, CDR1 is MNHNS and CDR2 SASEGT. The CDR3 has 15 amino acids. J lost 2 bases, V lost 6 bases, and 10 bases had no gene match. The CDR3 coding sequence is TGTGCCAGCAGAGCCGGGACAGAGAAGCCCTACGAGCAGTACTTC. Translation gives CASRAGTEKPYEQYF.

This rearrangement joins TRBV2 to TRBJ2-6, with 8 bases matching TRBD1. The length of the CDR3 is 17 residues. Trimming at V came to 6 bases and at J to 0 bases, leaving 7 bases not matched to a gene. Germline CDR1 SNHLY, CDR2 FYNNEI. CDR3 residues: CASRPGQGYSGANVLTF. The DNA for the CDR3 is TGTGCCAGCAGACCCGGACAGGGCTACTCTGGGGCCAACGTCCTGACTTTC.

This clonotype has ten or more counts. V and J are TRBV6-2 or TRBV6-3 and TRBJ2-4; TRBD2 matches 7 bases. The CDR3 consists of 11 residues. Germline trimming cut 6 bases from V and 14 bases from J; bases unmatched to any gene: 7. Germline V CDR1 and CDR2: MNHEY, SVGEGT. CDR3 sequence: CASRAGVLEYF. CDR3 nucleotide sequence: TGTGCCAGCAGGGCGGGGGTCCTGGAGTACTTC.

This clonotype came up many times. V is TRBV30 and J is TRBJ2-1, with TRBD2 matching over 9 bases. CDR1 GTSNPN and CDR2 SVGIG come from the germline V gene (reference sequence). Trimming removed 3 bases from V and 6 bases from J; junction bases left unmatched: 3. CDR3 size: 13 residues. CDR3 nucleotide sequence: TGTGCCTGGAGGACTAGCGGAGGCAATGAGCAGTTCTTC. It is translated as CAWRTSGGNEQFF.

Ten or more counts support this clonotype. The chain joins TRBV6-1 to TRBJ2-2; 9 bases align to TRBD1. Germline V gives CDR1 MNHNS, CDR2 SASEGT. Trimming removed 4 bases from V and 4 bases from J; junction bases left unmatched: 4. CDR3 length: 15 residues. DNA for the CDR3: TGTGCCAGCAGTGGGGACAGGGCCGGCACCGGGGAGCTGTTTTTT. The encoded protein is CASSGDRAGTGELFF.

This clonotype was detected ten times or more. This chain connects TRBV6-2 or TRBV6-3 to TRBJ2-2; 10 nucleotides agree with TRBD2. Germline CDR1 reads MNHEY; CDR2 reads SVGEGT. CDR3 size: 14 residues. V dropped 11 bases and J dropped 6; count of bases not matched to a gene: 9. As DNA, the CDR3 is TGTGCCGCCTCCAGGAGCGGGAGGGCCGGGGAGCTGTTTTTT. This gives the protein CAASRSGRAGELFF.

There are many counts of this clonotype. CDR3 region: CASSLGGGWGQPQHF. CDR3 DNA: TGTGCCAGCAGCTTAGGAGGGGGCTGGGGTCAGCCCCAGCATTTT. V gene TRBV7-8 combines with J gene TRBJ1-5, with 7 nucleotides matching TRBD1. Germline V gene sequence: CDR1 SGHVS, CDR2 FQNEAQ. The CDR3 has 15 residues. Losses at the gene ends were 1 base for V and 6 bases for J; bases not matched to a gene: 6.

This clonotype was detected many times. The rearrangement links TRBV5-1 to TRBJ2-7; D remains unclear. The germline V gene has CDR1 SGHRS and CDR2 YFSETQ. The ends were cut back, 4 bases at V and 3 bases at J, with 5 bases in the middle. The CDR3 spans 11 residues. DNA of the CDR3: TGCGCCAGCAGCGGCAGCTACGAGCAGTACTTC. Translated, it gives CASSGSYEQYF.

The CDR3 protein is CATSSRQGRIEAFF. In DNA, the CDR3 is TGTGCCACCAGCTCCAGACAGGGGAGGATCGAAGCTTTCTTT. V and J are TRBV15 and TRBJ1-1; TRBD1 aligns across 8 bases. CDR3 length: 14 amino acids. V gave up 5 bases and J gave up 8 bases; unmatched junction bases: 10. The germline V gene has CDR1 LNHNV and CDR2 YYDKDF (reference sequence).

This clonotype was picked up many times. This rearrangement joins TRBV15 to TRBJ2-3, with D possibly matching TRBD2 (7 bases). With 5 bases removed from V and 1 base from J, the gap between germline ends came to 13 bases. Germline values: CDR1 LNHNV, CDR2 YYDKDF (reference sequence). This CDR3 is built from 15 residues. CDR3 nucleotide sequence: TGTGCCACCAGCCAAGGGGGGGAACGCACAGATACGCAGTATTTT. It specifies CATSQGGERTDTQYF.

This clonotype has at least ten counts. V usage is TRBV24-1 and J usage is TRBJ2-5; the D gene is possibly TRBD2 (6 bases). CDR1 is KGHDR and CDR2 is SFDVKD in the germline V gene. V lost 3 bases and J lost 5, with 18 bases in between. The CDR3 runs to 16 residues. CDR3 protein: CATSDPSAIDRETQYF. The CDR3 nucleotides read TGTGCCACCAGTGATCCTAGCGCAATAGACCGGGAGACCCAGTACTTC.

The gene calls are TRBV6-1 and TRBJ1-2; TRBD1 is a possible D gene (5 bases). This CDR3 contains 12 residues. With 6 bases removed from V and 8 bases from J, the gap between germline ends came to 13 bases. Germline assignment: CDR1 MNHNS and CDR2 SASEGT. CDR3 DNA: TGTGCCAGCAGCTCCGGGACTCGCGGCTACACCTTC. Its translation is CASSSGTRGYTF.

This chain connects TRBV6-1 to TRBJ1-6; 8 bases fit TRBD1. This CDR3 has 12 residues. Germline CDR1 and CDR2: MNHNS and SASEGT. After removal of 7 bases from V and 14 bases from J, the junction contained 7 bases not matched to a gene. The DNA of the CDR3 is TGTGCCAGCAAGAGAGGACAGGGAGCCCTCCACTTT. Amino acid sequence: CASKRGQGALHF.

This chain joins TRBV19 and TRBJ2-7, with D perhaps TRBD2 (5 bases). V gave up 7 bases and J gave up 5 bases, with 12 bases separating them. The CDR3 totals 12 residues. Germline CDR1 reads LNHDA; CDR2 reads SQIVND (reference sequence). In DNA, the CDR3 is TGTGCCAGTACCGTTGACGGGGACGAGCAGTACTTC. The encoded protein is CASTVDGDEQYF.